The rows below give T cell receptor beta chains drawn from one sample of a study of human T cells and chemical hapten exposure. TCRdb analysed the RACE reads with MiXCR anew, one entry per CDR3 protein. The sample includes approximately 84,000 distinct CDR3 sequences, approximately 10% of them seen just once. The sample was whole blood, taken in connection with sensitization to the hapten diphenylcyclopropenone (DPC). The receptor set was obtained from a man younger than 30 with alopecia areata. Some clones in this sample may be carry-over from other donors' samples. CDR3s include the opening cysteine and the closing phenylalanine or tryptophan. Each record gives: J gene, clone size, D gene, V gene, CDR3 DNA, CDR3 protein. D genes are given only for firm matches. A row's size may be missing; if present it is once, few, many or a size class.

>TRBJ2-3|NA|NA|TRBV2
TGTGCCAGCAACACCATTACCCGCACAGATACGCAGTATTTT
CASNTITRTDTQYF
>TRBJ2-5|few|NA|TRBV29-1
TGCAGCGTTATTAGGCAGAGGGAAGAGACCCAGTACTTC
CSVIRQREETQYF
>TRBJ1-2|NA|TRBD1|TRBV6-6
TGTGCCAGCAGTTACGGAGAGACAGGGGGGAACTATGGCTACACCTTC
CASSYGETGGNYGYTF
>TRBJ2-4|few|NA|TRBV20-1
TGCAGTGCTAGGCCCCCCGGGGGCACAAACATTCAGTACTTC
CSARPPGGTNIQYF
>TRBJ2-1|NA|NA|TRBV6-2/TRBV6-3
TGTGCCAGCGGGAGGGACAGCGGCATTGAGCAGTTCTTC
CASGRDSGIEQFF
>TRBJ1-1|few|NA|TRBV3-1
TGTGCCAGCACTTCCGGGGGCGTGGGCACTGAAGCTTTCTTT
CASTSGGVGTEAFF
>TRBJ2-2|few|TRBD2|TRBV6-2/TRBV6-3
TGTGCCAGCAGTTACGGGACTAGGGGACCCAACACCGGGGAGCTGTTTTTT
CASSYGTRGPNTGELFF
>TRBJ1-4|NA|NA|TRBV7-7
TGTGCCAGCAGCCGAGGGGCGACTGAAAAACTGTTTTTT
CASSRGATEKLFF
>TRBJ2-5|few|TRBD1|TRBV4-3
TGCGCCAGCAGCCTCGGGACAGGGGAAGAGACCCAGTACTTC
CASSLGTGEETQYF
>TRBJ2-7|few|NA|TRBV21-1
TGTGCCAGCAGCCAAAAAGGGATACAGATGAACTACGAGCAGTACTTC
CASSQKGIQMNYEQYF
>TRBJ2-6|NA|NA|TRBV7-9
TGTGCCAGCAGCTTATACCGACAGTTCTCTGGGGCCAACGTCCTGACTTTC
CASSLYRQFSGANVLTF
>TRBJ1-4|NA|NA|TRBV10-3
TGTGCCACCAGGGAGGCTAATGAAAAACTGTTTTTT
CATREANEKLFF
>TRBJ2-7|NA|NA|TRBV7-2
TGTGCCAGCAGCCCCCGACAGCATGAGCAGTACTTC
CASSPRQHEQYF
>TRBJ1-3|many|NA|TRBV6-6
TGTGCCAGCAGTTACAGCACTACTGGAAACACCATATATTTT
CASSYSTTGNTIYF
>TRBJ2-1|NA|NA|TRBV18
TGTGCCAGCTCACGGAGGGTATCCTACAATGAGCAGTTCTTC
CASSRRVSYNEQFF
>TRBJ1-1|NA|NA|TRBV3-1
TGTGCCAGCAGCCTCTGGGGGAGAGGCGCTGAAGCTTTCTTT
CASSLWGRGAEAFF
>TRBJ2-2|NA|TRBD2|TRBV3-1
TGTGCCAGCAGCGACCTAGCGGGGGGGCCGAACACCGGGGAGCTGTTTTTT
CASSDLAGGPNTGELFF
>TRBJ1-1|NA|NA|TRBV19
TGTGCCAGTAGTATTACGGGGGGGAACACTGAAGCTTTCTTT
CASSITGGNTEAFF
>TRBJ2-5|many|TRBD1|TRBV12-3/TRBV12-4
TGTGCCAGCAGACAGGGGTTCGGCGAGACCCAGTACTTC
CASRQGFGETQYF
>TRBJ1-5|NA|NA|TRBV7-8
TGTGCCAGCAGCTTAGGTCTTAATAGCAATCAGCCCCAGCATTTT
CASSLGLNSNQPQHF
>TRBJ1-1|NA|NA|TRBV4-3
TGCGCCAGCAGCCAAGATCCGGACGTTTCGGGCACTGAAGCTTTCTTT
CASSQDPDVSGTEAFF
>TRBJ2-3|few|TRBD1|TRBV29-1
TGCAGCGTTGGCCCCGGGACAGGGGGAGGTACGCAGTATTTT
CSVGPGTGGGTQYF
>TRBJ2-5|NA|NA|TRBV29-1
TGCAGCGTTGGCCAGGAGGAGACCCAGTACTTC
CSVGQEETQYF